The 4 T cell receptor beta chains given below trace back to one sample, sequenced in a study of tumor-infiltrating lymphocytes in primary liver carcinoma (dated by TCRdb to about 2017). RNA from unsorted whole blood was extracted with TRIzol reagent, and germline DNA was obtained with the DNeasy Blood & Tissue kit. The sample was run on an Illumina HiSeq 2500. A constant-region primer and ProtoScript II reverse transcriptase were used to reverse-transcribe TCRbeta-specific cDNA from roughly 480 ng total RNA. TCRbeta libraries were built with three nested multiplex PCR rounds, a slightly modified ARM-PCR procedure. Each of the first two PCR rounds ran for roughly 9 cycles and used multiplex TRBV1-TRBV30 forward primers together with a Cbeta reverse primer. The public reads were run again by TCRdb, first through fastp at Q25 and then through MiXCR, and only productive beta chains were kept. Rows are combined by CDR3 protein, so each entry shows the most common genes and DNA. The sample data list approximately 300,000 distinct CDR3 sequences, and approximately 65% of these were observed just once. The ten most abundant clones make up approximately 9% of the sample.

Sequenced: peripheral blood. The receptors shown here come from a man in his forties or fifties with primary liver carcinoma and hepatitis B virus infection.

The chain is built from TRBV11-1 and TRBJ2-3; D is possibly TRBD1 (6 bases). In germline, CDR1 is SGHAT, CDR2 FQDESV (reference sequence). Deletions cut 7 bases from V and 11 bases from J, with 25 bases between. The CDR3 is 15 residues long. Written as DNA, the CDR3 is TGTGCCAGCAACCCGGACAGTATCGCCACAGATGTGCAGTATTTT. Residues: CASNPDSIATDVQYF. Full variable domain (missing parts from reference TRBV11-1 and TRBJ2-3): EAEVAQSPRYKITEKSQAVAFWCDPISGHATLYWYRQILGQGPELLVQFQDESVVDDSQLPKDRFSAERLKGVDSTLKIQPAELGDSAMYLCASNPDSIATDVQYFGPGTRLTVL.

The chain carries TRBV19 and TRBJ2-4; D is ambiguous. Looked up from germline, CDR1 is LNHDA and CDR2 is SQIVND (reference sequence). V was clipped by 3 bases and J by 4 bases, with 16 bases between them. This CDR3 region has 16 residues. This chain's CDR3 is CASSMAPGRSKNIQYF. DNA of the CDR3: TGTGCCAGTAGTATGGCCCCAGGACGGTCAAAAAACATTCAGTACTTC.

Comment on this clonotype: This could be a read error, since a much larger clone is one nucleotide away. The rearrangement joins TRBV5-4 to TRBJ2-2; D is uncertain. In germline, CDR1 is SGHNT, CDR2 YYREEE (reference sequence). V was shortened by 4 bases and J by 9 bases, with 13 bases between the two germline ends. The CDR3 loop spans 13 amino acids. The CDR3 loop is CASSVQQARELFF. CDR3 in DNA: TGTGCCAGCAGCGTACAGCAGGCCAGGGAGCTGTTTTTT.

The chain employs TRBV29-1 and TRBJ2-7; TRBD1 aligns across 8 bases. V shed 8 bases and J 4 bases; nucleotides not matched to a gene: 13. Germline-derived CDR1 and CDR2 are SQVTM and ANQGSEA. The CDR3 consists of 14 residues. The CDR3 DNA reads TGCAGCACTGCGAGGACAGGGTCCTCATACGAGCAGTACTTC. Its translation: CSTARTGSSYEQYF.